This is a list of T cell receptor beta chains from one sample in a study of blood T cell repertoires in COVID-19. The assay was immunoSEQ multiplex PCR, and TCRdb's table has in-frame clones only and misses some. The top ten hold 15% to 20% of the sample, which has about 200,000 clones, approximately 81% seen once. Sequenced material: peripheral blood. These receptors were taken from a person aged 65-85 years with COVID-19, enrolled during active disease. Both conserved end residues are part of each CDR3. The D gene is left open where the match is weak. Size tells how often a clone was seen (once, few, many) or the class of an expanded clone, and some rows leave it out.

TRBD1	TRBV19	once	TRBJ2-3	TGTGCCAGTAGTATTTCGGGACAGAGCACAGATACGCAGTATTTT	CASSISGQSTDTQYF
.	TRBV6-2/TRBV6-3	.	TRBJ2-1	TGTGCCAGCAGCGAGGGAGAGTACAATGAGCAGTTCTTC	CASSEGEYNEQFF
TRBD1	TRBV7-2	.	TRBJ1-4	TGTGCCAGCAGCTTAGCGACAGGGGGCGGAGAAAAACTGTTTTTT	CASSLATGGGEKLFF
.	TRBV11-3	.	TRBJ2-1	TGTGCCAGCAGCTTAACGGGAGAGGGTGAGCAGTTCTTC	CASSLTGEGEQFF
.	TRBV7-2	.	TRBJ2-3	TGTGCCAGCAGCACAGACAGGACTAGCACAGATACGCAGTATTTT	CASSTDRTSTDTQYF
.	TRBV3-1/TRBV3-2	.	TRBJ1-1	TGTGCCAGCAGCCATATCGGGGGGGAGAACACTGAAGCTTTCTTT	CASSHIGGENTEAFF
.	TRBV30	.	TRBJ1-4	TGTGCCTGGAGTGTACGGCGGGCAAGGGAAAAACTGTTTTTT	CAWSVRRAREKLFF
TRBD1	TRBV10-2	.	TRBJ2-7	TGCGCCAGCAGATCGGGACAGGGGGGCAGAGCCTACGAGCAGTACTTC	CASRSGQGGRAYEQYF
TRBD1	TRBV7-3	.	TRBJ2-3	TGTGCCAGCAGCACTCAGGGGGCGGGCACAGATACGCAGTATTTT	CASSTQGAGTDTQYF
TRBD1	TRBV19	.	TRBJ2-7	TGTGCCAGTAGTATAGACGGGGACAGGGGGCCGTCCTACGAGCAGTACTTC	CASSIDGDRGPSYEQYF
TRBD2	TRBV4-2	once	TRBJ2-1	TGTGCCAGCAGCCCCGGGAGTGGACTAGCGGGAGTTGGGGATGAGCAGTTCTTC	CASSPGSGLAGVGDEQFF
TRBD2	TRBV10-3	.	TRBJ2-5	TGTGCCATCAGTGTAGGTCTAGCGGGAGGGACCCAGTACTTC	CAISVGLAGGTQYF
TRBD2	TRBV5-6	.	TRBJ2-5	TGTGCCAGCAGCTTTTCGGGACTAGCGGGGGCCCTCCAGTACTTC	CASSFSGLAGALQYF
TRBD2	TRBV5-1	.	TRBJ2-3	TGCGCCAGCAGCCCAGCGGGGGGGTCAGATACGCAGTATTTT	CASSPAGGSDTQYF
.	TRBV10-3	.	TRBJ1-5	TGTGCCATCAGTGAGTCAGGGGGTCAGCCCCAGCATTTT	CAISESGGQPQHF
.	TRBV14	.	TRBJ2-1	TGTGCCAGCAGCCCAGAGTTTTTCTTCAATGAGCAGTTCTTC	CASSPEFFFNEQFF
TRBD2	TRBV7-2	.	TRBJ2-1	TGTGCCAGCAGCTTTCGGCGGGGGGAAAGGAATGAGCAGTTCTTC	CASSFRRGERNEQFF